This TCR beta chain stems from a study of long-term antiretroviral therapy in people with HIV. Trimming left V 0 bases short and J 4 bases short, with 16 bases between. Looked up from germline, CDR1 is SEHNR and CDR2 is FQNEAQ (reference sequence). The CDR3 runs to 17 residues. Each donor provided at least one pre-ART PBMC sample and at least two post-ART PBMC samples. Survey-level immunoSEQ v3.0 assays were run. Produced via immunoSEQ multiplex PCR; TCRdb's table is partial and in-frame only. Here the sample spans about 11,000 clones, roughly 76% being singletons. Sample: unsorted PBMCs, taken at the start of antiretroviral therapy, before treatment. This clonotype originated in a man in his thirties or forties with HIV. This sequence joins TRBV7-9 and TRBJ2-1, with a tentative D call TRBD2 (5 bases). The CDR3 region has the DNA TGTGCCAGCAGCTTAGCGCTGGAGACTATCAAATACAATGAGCAGTTCTTC. Translating gives CASSLALETIKYNEQFF. Full variable domain (rest looked up from reference TRBV7-9 and TRBJ2-1): DTGVSQNPRHKITKRGQNVTFRCDPISEHNRLYWYRQTLGQGPEFLTYFQNEAQLEKSRLLSDRFSAERPKGSFSTLEIQRTEQGDSAMYLCASSLALETIKYNEQFFGPGTRLTVL.